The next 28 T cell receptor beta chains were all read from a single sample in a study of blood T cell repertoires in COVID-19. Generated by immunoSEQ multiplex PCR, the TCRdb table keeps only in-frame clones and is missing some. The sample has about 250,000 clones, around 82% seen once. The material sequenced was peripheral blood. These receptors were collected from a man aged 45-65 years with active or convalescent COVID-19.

The CDR3: CASSLDNPNTGELFF. The DNA of the CDR3 is TGTGCCAGCAGCTTAGATAATCCGAACACCGGGGAGCTGTTTTTT. This chain uses TRBV7-2 with TRBJ2-2; unclear D gene. V was clipped by 1 base and J by 0 bases, with 6 bases between them. The germline gives CDR1 SGHTA, CDR2 FQGNSA. The CDR3 spans 15 residues.

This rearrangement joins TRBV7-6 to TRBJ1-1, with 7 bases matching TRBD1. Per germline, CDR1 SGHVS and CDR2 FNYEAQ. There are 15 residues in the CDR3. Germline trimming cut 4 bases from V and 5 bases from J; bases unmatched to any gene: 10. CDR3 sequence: CASSSTTGVRTEAFF. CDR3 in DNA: TGTGCCAGCAGCTCCACAACAGGGGTAAGGACTGAAGCTTTCTTT.

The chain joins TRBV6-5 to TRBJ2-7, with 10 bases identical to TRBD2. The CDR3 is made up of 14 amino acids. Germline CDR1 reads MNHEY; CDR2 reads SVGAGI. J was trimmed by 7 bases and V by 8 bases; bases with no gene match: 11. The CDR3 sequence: CASGSPGLAKEQYF. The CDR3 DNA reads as TGTGCCAGCGGAAGCCCGGGACTAGCGAAGGAGCAGTACTTC.

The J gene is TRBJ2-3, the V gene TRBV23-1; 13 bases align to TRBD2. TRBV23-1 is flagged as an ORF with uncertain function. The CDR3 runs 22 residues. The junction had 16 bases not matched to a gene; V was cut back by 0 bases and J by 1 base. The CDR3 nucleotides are TGCGCCAGCAGTCAATCCCTCTCTCGGACTAGCGGGGGTTGTGGAGGCACAGATACGCAGTATTTT. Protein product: CASSQSLSRTSGGCGGTDTQYF.

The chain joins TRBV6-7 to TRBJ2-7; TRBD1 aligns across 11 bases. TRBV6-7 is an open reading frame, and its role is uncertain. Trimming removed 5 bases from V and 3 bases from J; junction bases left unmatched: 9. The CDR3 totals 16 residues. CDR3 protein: CASSPLRDRGDYEQYF. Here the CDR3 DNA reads TGTGCCAGCAGTCCGCTCCGGGACAGGGGGGACTACGAGCAGTACTTC.

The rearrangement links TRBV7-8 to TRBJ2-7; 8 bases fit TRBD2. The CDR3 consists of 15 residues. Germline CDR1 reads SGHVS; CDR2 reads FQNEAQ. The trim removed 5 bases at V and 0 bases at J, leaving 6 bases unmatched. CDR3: CASSRSGASSYEQYF. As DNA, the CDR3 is TGTGCCAGCAGCCGTAGCGGGGCTAGCTCCTACGAGCAGTACTTC.

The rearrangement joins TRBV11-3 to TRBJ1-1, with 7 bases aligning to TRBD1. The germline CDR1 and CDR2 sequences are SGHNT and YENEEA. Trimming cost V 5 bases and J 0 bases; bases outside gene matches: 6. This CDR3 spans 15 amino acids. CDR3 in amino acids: CASSRDSNMNTEAFF. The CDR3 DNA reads TGTGCCAGCAGCCGGGACAGCAACATGAACACTGAAGCTTTCTTT.

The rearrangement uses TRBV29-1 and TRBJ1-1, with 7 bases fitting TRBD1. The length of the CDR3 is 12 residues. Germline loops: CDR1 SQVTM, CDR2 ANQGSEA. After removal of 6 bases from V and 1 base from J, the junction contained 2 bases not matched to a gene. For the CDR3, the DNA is TGCAGCGTGGGACAGCCGAACACTGAAGCTTTCTTT. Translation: CSVGQPNTEAFF.

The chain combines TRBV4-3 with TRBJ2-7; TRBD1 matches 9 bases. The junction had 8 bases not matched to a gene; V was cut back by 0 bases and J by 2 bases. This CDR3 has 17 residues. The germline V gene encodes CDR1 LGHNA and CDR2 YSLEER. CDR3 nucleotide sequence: TGCGCCAGCAGCCAAGACAGTGGGGGACAGGGCGCCTACGAGCAGTACTTC. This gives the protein CASSQDSGGQGAYEQYF.

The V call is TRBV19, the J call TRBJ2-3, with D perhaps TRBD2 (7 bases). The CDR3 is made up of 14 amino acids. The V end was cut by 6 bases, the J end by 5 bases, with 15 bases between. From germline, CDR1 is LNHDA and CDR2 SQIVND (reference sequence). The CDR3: CASREGGAKDTQYF. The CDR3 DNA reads TGTGCCAGTAGGGAGGGGGGGGCGAAAGATACGCAGTATTTT.

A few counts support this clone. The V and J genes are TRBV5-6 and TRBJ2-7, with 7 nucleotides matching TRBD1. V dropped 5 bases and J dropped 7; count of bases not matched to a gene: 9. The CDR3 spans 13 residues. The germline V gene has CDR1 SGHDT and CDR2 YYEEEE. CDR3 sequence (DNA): TGTGCCAGCAGTAGGGACAGACGGTATGAGCAGTACTTC. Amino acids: CASSRDRRYEQYF.

The CDR3 spells CASSRYRVSYNEQFF. The DNA of the CDR3 is TGCGCCAGCAGTCGCTACAGGGTCTCCTACAATGAGCAGTTCTTC. J is TRBJ2-1 and V is TRBV23-1; D possibly corresponds to TRBD1 (6 bases). TRBV23-1 is labeled an ORF, and its function is uncertain. Trimming removed 4 bases from V and 0 bases from J, with 10 bases in between. The CDR3 runs to 15 residues.

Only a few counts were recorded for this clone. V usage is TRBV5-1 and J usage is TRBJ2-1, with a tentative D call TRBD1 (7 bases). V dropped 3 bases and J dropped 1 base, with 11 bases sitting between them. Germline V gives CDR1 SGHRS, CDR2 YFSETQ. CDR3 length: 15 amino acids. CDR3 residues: CASSYQGGSYNEQFF. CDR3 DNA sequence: TGCGCCAGCAGCTACCAGGGGGGTTCCTACAATGAGCAGTTCTTC.

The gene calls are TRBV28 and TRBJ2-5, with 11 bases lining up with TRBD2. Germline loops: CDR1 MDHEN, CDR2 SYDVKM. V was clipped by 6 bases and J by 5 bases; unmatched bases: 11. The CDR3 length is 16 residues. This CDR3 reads CASRKAPSGGRETQYF. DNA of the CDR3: TGTGCCAGCAGGAAAGCCCCTAGCGGGGGGCGGGAGACCCAGTACTTC.

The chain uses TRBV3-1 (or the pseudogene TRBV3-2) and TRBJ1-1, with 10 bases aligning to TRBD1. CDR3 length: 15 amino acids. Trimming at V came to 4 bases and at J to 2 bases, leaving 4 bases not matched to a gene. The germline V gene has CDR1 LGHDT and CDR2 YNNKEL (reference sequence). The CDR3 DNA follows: TGTGCCAGCAGCCGATGGGACAGGGGAAACACTGAAGCTTTCTTT. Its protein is CASSRWDRGNTEAFF.

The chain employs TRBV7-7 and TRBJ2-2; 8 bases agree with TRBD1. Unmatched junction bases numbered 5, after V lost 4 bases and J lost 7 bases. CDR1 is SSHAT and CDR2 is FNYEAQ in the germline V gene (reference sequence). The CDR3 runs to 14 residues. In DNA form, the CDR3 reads TGTGCCAGCAGCTCGACAGGGGTGAGCGGGGAGCTGTTTTTT. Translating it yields CASSSTGVSGELFF. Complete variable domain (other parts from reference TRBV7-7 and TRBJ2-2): GAGVSQSPRYKVTKRGQDVTLRCDPISSHATLYWYQQALGQGPEFLTYFNYEAQPDKSGLPSDRFSAERPEGSISTLTIQRTEQRDSAMYRCASSSTGVSGELFFGEGSRLTVL.

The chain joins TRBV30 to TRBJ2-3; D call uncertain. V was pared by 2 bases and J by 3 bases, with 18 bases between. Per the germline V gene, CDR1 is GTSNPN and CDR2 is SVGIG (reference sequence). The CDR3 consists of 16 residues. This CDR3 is CAWSRMSISPTDTQYF. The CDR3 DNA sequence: TGTGCCTGGAGTAGAATGAGTATTTCCCCAACAGATACGCAGTATTTT.

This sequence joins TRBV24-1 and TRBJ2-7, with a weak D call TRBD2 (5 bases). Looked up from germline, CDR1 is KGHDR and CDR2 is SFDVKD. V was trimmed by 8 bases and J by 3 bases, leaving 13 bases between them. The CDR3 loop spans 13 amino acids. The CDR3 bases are TGTGCCACCACGGCGGGCCTAGACTACGAGCAGTACTTC. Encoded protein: CATTAGLDYEQYF.

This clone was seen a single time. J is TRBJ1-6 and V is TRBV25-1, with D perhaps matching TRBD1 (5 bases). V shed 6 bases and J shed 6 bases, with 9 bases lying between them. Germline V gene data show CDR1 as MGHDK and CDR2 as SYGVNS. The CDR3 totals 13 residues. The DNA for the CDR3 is TGTGCCAGCAGGTCAGGGCCTAATTCACCCCTCCACTTT. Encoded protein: CASRSGPNSPLHF.

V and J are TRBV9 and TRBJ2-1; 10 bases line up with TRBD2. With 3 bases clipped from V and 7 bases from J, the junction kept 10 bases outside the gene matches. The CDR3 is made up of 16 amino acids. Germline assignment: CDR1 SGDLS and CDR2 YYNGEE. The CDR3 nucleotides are TGTGCCAGCAGCGGTTCAGCGGGGGGGCCGAGGAATGAGCAGTTCTTC. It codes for CASSGSAGGPRNEQFF.

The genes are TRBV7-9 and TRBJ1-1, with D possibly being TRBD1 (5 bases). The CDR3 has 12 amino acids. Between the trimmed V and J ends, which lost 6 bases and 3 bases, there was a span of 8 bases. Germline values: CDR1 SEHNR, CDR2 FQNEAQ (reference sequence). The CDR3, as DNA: TGTGCCAGCAGGTGGGGGGACACTGAAGCTTTCTTT. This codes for CASRWGDTEAFF.

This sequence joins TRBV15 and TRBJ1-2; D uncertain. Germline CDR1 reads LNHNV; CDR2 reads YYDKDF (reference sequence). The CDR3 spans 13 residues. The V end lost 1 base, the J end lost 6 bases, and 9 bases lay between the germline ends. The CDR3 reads CATSRANPDGYTF. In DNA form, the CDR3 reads TGTGCCACCAGCAGAGCAAATCCGGATGGCTACACCTTC.

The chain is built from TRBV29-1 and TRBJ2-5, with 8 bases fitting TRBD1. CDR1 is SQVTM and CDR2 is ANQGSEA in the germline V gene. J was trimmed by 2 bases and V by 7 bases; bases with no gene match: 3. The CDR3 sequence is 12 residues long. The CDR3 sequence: CSAGTGQETQYF. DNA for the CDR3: TGCAGCGCTGGGACAGGACAAGAGACCCAGTACTTC.

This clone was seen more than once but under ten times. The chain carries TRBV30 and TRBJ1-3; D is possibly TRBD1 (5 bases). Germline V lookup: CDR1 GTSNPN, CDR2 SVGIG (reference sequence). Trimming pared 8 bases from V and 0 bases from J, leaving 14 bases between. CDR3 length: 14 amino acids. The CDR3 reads CAVTVHFSGNTIYF. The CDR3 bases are TGTGCCGTGACAGTTCACTTCTCTGGAAACACCATATATTTT.

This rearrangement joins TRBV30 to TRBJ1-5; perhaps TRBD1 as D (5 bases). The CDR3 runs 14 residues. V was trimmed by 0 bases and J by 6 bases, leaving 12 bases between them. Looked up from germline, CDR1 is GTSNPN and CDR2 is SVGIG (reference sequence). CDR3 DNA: TGTGCCTGGAGTGTACCCGGGGGAGGTCAGCCCCAGCATTTT. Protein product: CAWSVPGGGQPQHF.

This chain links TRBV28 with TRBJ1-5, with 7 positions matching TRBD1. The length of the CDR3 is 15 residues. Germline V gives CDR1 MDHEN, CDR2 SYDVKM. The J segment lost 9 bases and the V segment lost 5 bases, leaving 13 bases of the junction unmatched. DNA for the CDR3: TGTGCCAGCAGTCCGTGGGACAGTCTATCAGGGCCCCAGCATTTT. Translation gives CASSPWDSLSGPQHF.

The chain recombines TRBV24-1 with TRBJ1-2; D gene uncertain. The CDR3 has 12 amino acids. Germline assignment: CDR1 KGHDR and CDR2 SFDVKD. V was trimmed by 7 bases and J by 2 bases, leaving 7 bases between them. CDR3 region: CATRGDNYGYTF. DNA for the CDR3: TGTGCCACCAGGGGAGACAACTATGGCTACACCTTC.

Here the CDR3 DNA reads TGTGCCTGGAGTGGAACAGGGGGCGGAGTAGGCCAGCCCCAGCATTTT. This translates into CAWSGTGGGVGQPQHF. The gene calls are TRBV30 and TRBJ1-5; 9 bases agree with TRBD1. This CDR3 contains 16 residues. V trimming: 1 base; J trimming: 7 bases; junction bases outside the gene matches: 11. Germline CDR1 and CDR2: GTSNPN and SVGIG (reference sequence).